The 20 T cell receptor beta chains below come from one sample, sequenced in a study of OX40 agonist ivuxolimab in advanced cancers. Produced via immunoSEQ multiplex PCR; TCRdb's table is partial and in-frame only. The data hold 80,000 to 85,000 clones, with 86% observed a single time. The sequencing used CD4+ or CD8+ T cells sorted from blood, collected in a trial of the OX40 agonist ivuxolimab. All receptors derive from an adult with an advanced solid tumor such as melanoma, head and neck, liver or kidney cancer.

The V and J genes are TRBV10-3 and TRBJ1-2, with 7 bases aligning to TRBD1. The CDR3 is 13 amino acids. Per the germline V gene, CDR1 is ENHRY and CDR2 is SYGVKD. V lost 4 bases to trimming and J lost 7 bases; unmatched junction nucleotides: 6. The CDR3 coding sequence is TGTGCCATCAGTGGAGGGGGCAAGGCTGGCTACACCTTC. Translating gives CAISGGGKAGYTF.

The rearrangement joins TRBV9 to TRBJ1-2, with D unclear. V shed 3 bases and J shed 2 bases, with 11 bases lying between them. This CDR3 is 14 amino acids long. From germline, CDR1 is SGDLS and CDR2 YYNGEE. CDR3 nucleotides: TGTGCCAGCAGCGGCCCATTCCTGAACTATGGCTACACCTTC. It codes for CASSGPFLNYGYTF.

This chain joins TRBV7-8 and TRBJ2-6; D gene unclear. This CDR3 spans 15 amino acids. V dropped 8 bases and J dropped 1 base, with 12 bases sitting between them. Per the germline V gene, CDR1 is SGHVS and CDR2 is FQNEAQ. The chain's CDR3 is CASASSGSGANVLTF. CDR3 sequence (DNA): TGTGCCAGCGCGTCATCAGGTTCTGGGGCCAACGTCCTGACTTTC.

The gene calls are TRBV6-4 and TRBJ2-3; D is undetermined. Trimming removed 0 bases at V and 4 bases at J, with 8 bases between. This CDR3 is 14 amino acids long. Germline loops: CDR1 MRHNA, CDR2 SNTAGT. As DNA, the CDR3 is TGTGCCAGCAGTGACTCGGGGTTCCCAGATACGCAGTATTTT. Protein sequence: CASSDSGFPDTQYF.

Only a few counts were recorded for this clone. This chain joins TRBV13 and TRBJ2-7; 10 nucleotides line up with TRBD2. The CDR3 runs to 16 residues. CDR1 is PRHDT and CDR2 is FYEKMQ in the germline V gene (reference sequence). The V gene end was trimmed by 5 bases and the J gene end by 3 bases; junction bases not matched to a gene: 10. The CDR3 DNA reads TGTGCCAGCAGCGCCAGGGGGCTAGCGGGGGTCTACGAGCAGTACTTC. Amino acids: CASSARGLAGVYEQYF.

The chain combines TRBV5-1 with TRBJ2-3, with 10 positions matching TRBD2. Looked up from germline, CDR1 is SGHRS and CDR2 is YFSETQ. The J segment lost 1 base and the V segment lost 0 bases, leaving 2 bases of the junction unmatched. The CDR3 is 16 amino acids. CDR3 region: CASSLAGLAGTDTQYF. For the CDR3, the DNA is TGCGCCAGCAGCTTGGCCGGACTAGCGGGCACAGATACGCAGTATTTT.

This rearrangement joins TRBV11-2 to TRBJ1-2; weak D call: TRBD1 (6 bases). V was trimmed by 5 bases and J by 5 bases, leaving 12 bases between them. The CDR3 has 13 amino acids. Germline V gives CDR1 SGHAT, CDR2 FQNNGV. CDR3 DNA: TGTGCCAGCAGCCTGGACAGTCTTTATGGCTACACCTTC. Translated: CASSLDSLYGYTF.

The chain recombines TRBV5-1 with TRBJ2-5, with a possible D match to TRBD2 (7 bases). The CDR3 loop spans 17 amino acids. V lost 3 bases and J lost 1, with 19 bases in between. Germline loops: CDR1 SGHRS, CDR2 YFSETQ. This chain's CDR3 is CASSYWLWGGSQETQYF. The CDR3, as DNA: TGCGCCAGCAGCTACTGGCTATGGGGGGGCTCCCAAGAGACCCAGTACTTC.

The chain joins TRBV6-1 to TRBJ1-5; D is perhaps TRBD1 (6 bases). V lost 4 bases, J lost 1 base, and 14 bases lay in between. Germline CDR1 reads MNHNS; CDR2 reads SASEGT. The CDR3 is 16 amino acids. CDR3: CASSGQAGASNQPQHF. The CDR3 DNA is TGTGCCAGCAGTGGACAGGCCGGAGCGAGCAATCAGCCCCAGCATTTT.

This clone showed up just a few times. The CDR3 nucleotides read TGTGCCAGCTCACCAACGGGGACAGGCTACACCTTC. This codes for CASSPTGTGYTF. The chain employs TRBV18 and TRBJ1-2; D might be TRBD1 (6 bases). The germline V and J ends were trimmed by 2 bases and 8 bases, with 9 bases remaining between them. Germline CDR1 reads KGHSH; CDR2 reads LQKENI. The CDR3 sequence is 12 residues long.

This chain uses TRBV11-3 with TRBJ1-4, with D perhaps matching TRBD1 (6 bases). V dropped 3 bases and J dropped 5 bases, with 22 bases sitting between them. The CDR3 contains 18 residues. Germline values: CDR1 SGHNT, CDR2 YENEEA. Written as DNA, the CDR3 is TGTGCCAGCAGCTTGGGATCCGGACAGCCCGCGGGGAATGAAAAACTGTTTTTT. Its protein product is CASSLGSGQPAGNEKLFF.

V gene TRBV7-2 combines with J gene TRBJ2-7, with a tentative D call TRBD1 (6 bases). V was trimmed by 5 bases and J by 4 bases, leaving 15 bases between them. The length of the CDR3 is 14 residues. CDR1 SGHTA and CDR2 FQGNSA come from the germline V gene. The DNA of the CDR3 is TGTGCCAGCAGCCTGGGACAAGGACGGTACGAGCAGTACTTC. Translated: CASSLGQGRYEQYF.

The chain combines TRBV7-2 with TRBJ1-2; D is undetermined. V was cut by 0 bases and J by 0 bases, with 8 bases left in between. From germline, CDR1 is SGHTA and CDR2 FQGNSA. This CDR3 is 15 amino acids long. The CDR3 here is CASSLAQLTNYGYTF. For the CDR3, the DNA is TGTGCCAGCAGCTTAGCTCAGCTTACTAACTATGGCTACACCTTC.

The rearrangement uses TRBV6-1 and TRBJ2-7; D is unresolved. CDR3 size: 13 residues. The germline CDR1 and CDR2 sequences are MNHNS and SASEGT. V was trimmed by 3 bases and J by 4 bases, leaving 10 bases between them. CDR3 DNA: TGTGCCAGCAGTGAGGTGGCGGCATACGAGCAGTACTTC. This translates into CASSEVAAYEQYF.

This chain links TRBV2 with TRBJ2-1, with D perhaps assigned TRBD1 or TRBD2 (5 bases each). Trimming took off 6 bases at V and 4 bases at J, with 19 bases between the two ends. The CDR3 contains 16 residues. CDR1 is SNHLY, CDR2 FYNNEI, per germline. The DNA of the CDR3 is TGTGCCAGCAGCGGAGGCATCGGGGCCTTGTACAATGAGCAGTTCTTC. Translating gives CASSGGIGALYNEQFF.

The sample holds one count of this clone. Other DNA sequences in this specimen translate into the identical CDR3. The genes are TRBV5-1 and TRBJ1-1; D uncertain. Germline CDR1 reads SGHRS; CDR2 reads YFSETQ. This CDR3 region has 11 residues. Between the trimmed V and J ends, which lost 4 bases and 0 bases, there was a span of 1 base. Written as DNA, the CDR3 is TGCGCCAGCAGCCTGAACACTGAAGCTTTCTTT. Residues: CASSLNTEAFF.

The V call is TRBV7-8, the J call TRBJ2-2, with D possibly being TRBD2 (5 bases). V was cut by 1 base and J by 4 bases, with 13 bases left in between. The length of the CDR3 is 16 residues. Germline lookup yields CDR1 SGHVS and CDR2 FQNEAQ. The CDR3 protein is CASSLVNPGLTGELFF. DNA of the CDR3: TGTGCCAGCAGCTTAGTAAATCCCGGACTCACCGGGGAGCTGTTTTTT.

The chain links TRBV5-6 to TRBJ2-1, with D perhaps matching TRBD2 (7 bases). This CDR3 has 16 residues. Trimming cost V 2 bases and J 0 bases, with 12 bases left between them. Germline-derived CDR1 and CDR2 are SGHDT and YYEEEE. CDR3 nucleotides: TGTGCCAGCAGCTTAGGGGGGGCTGACTCCTACAATGAGCAGTTCTTC. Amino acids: CASSLGGADSYNEQFF. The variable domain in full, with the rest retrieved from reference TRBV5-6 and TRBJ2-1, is DAGVTQSPTHLIKTRGQQVTLRCSPKSGHDTVSWYQQALGQGPQFIFQYYEEEERQRGNFPDRFSGHQFPNYSSELNVNALLLGDSALYLCASSLGGADSYNEQFFGPGTRLTVL.

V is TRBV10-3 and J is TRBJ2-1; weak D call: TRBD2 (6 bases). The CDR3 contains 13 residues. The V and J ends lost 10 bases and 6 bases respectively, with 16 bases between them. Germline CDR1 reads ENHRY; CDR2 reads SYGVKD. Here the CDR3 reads CASSFREANEQFF. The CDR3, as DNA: TGTGCCAGCAGCTTTAGGGAGGCCAATGAGCAGTTCTTC.

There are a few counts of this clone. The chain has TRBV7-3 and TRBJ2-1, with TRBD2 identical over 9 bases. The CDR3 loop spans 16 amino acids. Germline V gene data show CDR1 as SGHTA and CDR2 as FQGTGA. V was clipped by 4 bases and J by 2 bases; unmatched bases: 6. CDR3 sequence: CASSSSSGATYNEQFF. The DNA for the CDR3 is TGTGCCAGCAGCTCGTCTAGCGGGGCAACCTACAATGAGCAGTTCTTC.